The source of this T cell receptor beta chain is a study of cytomegalovirus exposure and HLA in healthy donors. Both 60 Vbeta primers and 13 Jbeta primers went into the PCR. Libraries were prepared by immunoSEQ multiplex PCR; TCRdb keeps only in-frame clonotypes and omits some of them. Of about 200,000 clones listed, approximately 85% are singletons. Study-wide results and limits: Later analysis identified a missense DCLRE1C variant that was linked to TCR beta V- and J-gene trimming. The productive fraction for most TCR beta V segments was about 90% or about 30% in an earlier analysis. Accurate prediction of most subjects' HLA-A and HLA-B alleles from TCR beta sequences was reported.

Remarks on this clone: The antigen is unknown.

The CDR3 is 16 residues long. CDR1 and CDR2 from the germline V gene are LGHNA and YSLEER. V was trimmed by 0 bases and J by 3 bases, leaving 15 bases between them. This TCR derives from a woman in her forties or fifties in good health and CMV-seronegative. The sequenced sample consisted of PBMCs. The chain uses TRBV4-3 and TRBJ2-7; possibly TRBD1 for D (6 bases). The CDR3 here is CASSQDSGARIYEQYF. The CDR3 DNA follows: TGCGCCAGCAGCCAAGATTCAGGGGCTCGGATCTACGAGCAGTACTTC.